This is a list of T cell receptor beta chains from one sample in a study of shared clonotypes between healthy human individuals. Libraries were prepared by immunoSEQ multiplex PCR; TCRdb keeps only in-frame clonotypes and omits some of them. Among 550,000 to 750,000 clones listed, approximately 90% were seen once. Sequences were obtained from naive CD8+ T cells sorted from blood. The receptor set was obtained from a man aged 25-45 years in good health. CDR3s include the opening cysteine and the closing phenylalanine or tryptophan. Each record gives: clone size, V gene, J gene, D gene, CDR3 DNA, CDR3 protein. A D gene is named only where the DNA matches it firmly. Not every row has a clone size; where given, it reads once, few, many or a size class.

NA	TRBV14	TRBJ2-1	NA	TGTGCCAGCAGCCCCTACCCGCAGAGCATCGAGGATGAGCAGTTCTTC	CASSPYPQSIEDEQFF
NA	TRBV9	TRBJ1-5	NA	TGTGCCAGCAGCGTAGGGTGGGGGGATCAGCCCCAGCATTTT	CASSVGWGDQPQHF
NA	TRBV7-9	TRBJ2-7	NA	TGTGCCAGCAGCGCCCCGGGCGAGCAGTACTTC	CASSAPGEQYF
NA	TRBV6-5	TRBJ2-1	TRBD2	TGTGCCAGCAGCTCCGGGACTAGGGGCAATGAGCAGTTCTTC	CASSSGTRGNEQFF
NA	TRBV5-1	TRBJ2-3	NA	TGCGCCAGCAGCTTGAAGACCGGTACGCAGTATTTT	CASSLKTGTQYF
NA	TRBV7-3	TRBJ2-2	TRBD2	TGTGCCAGCAGCTTAAAGTCCCGTCGGCAGGGAGGGTCCGGGGAGCTGTTTTTT	CASSLKSRRQGGSGELFF
once	TRBV7-8	TRBJ2-5	TRBD1	TGTGCCAGCAGCAACGGACAGGGGGAGACCCAGTACTTC	CASSNGQGETQYF
NA	TRBV25-1	TRBJ2-1	NA	TGTGCCAGCAGTGAACGCTCTCCGGGACTCTACAATGAGCAGTTCTTC	CASSERSPGLYNEQFF
NA	TRBV15	TRBJ1-4	NA	TGTGCCACCAGCAGAACCACAGGGATAGGCGAAAAACTGTTTTTT	CATSRTTGIGEKLFF
NA	TRBV2	TRBJ1-5	TRBD1	TGTGCCAGCCGGGACAGGGGAAATAGCAATCAGCCCCAGCATTTT	CASRDRGNSNQPQHF
NA	TRBV7-8	TRBJ1-3	NA	TGTGCCAGCAGCTTAGCCCACCCCCTGTCTAGCTCTGGAAACACCATATATTTT	CASSLAHPLSSSGNTIYF
NA	TRBV28	TRBJ1-1	TRBD1	TGTGCCAGCACCGACAAGAGGCAAGAGGACAGGGGGTATGGGACTGAAGCTTTCTTT	CASTDKRQEDRGYGTEAFF
few	TRBV7-9	TRBJ2-7	TRBD1	TGTGCCAGCAGCCCGAGACAGGGAGATGTTATTGGGGCCTACGAGCAGTACTTC	CASSPRQGDVIGAYEQYF
NA	TRBV5-1	TRBJ2-3	NA	TGCGCCAGCAGCCCCATAGGGGGCACAGATACGCAGTATTTT	CASSPIGGTDTQYF
NA	TRBV29-1	TRBJ2-1	TRBD1	TGCAGCGTTGAAGGAATAACAGGGGTAGCCTCCTACAATGAGCAGTTCTTC	CSVEGITGVASYNEQFF
NA	TRBV27	TRBJ2-1	NA	TGTGCCAGCAGTCCATCCTGGGGAAATGAGCAGTTCTTC	CASSPSWGNEQFF
NA	TRBV7-8	TRBJ2-1	NA	TGTGCCAGCAGCTTAACTCGGAACCTATACAATGAGCAGTTCTTC	CASSLTRNLYNEQFF
once	TRBV7-9	TRBJ2-5	NA	TGTGCCAGCATCCCCCCGTACCAAGAGACCCAGTACTTC	CASIPPYQETQYF
NA	TRBV19	TRBJ1-1	NA	TGTGCCAGTAGTCTTGGGAAGAACACTGAAGCTTTCTTT	CASSLGKNTEAFF
NA	TRBV27	TRBJ2-2	NA	TGTGCCAGCAGTTTCATTTTTAAAGGGTGGAACACCGGGGAGCTGTTTTTT	CASSFIFKGWNTGELFF
NA	TRBV30	TRBJ2-7	NA	TGTGCCTGGAGTGTATACCAGGGGCAGCGCTACGAGCAGTACTTC	CAWSVYQGQRYEQYF
NA	TRBV19	TRBJ2-3	NA	TGTGCCAGTGGGAGCCGGGAGCTCTTGACAGATACGCAGTATTTT	CASGSRELLTDTQYF
NA	TRBV6-5	TRBJ1-2	NA	TGTGCCAGCAGTTACTCGACAGAGTCTAACTATGGCTACACCTTC	CASSYSTESNYGYTF
NA	TRBV7-9	TRBJ1-1	TRBD1	TGTGCCAGCAGCCCGACAGGGCCCCGGACTGAAGCTTTCTTT	CASSPTGPRTEAFF
few	TRBV30	TRBJ1-5	NA	TGTGCCTGGAGTGCAGGGATGGGCAATCAGCCCCAGCATTTT	CAWSAGMGNQPQHF
NA	TRBV18	TRBJ2-5	TRBD2	TGTGCCAGCTCACAGCGGGAGGGCCTATGGGAGACCCAGTACTTC	CASSQREGLWETQYF
NA	TRBV27	TRBJ1-5	TRBD1	TGTGCCAGCAGTTCCGGACAGGGGAATCAGCCCCAGCATTTT	CASSSGQGNQPQHF
NA	TRBV7-6	TRBJ1-1	TRBD1	TGTGCCAGCAGCCCACCCCAATCCGATGACAGGGGGCTAGGAGCTTTCTTT	CASSPPQSDDRGLGAFF
once	TRBV11-2	TRBJ2-7	NA	TGTGCCAGCAGTACCTTTGGGCAGGGCTACGAGCAGTACTTC	CASSTFGQGYEQYF
NA	TRBV9	TRBJ2-1	NA	TGTGCCAGCACCTACGGCGTGTTGGGAGAGCAGTTCTTC	CASTYGVLGEQFF
NA	TRBV18	TRBJ2-7	TRBD1	TGTGCCAGCTCACCTCTCGACAGGGGACTTTGGGAGCAGTACTTC	CASSPLDRGLWEQYF
few	TRBV7-3	TRBJ2-1	NA	TGTGCCAGCAGCTTAAGTCCGCGAGAAAATGAGCAGTTCTTC	CASSLSPRENEQFF
NA	TRBV7-9	TRBJ2-7	TRBD2	TGTGCCAGCAGCCCGAGGACTAGCGGGCTGGACGAGCAGTACTTC	CASSPRTSGLDEQYF
NA	TRBV27	TRBJ2-1	NA	TGTGCCAGCAGTTTAGGGAGGCCCTCTGAGCAGTTCTTC	CASSLGRPSEQFF
once	TRBV10-2	TRBJ2-3	NA	TGCGCCAGCAACCGGGACCTCACAGATACGCAGTATTTT	CASNRDLTDTQYF
NA	TRBV28	TRBJ2-7	NA	TGTGCCAGCAGGAAAACCTATAGCGCCCACTACGAGCAGTACTTC	CASRKTYSAHYEQYF
NA	TRBV7-9	TRBJ2-7	NA	TGTGCCAGCAGCTTAGAAGGGACTCCCCGATGGGAGCAGTACTTC	CASSLEGTPRWEQYF
NA	TRBV6-5	TRBJ1-3	NA	TGTGCCAGCAGTTACTCTATAGGCGGAGGAAACACCATATATTTT	CASSYSIGGGNTIYF
once	TRBV5-6	TRBJ1-3	NA	TGTGCCAGCAGCTGGGGGCAGGGAATAGGAAACACCATATATTTT	CASSWGQGIGNTIYF
NA	TRBV28	TRBJ2-1	NA	TGTGCCAGCAGTTTCCCAGGGCGCGATGAGCAGTTCTTC	CASSFPGRDEQFF
few	TRBV19	TRBJ1-5	NA	TGTGCCAGTAGTATGGGGAGCAATCAGCCCCAGCATTTT	CASSMGSNQPQHF
once	TRBV28	TRBJ2-5	NA	TGTGCCAGCAGTCGATCGGAGACCCAGTACTTC	CASSRSETQYF
NA	TRBV7-9	TRBJ2-1	TRBD2	TGTGCCAGCAGCGAGGGACTAGCTGCCTACAATGAGCAGTTCTTC	CASSEGLAAYNEQFF
NA	TRBV28	TRBJ1-3	NA	TGTGCCAGCATCCCAGGGGATAACCCCGGGGCTGGAAACACCATATATTTT	CASIPGDNPGAGNTIYF
NA	TRBV23-1	TRBJ1-5	TRBD1	TGCGCCAGCAGTCAATCTCCAGGGGGACAGTACAATCAGCCCCAGCATTTT	CASSQSPGGQYNQPQHF
NA	TRBV28	TRBJ2-5	NA	TGTGCCAGCAGTTTATCCTCGGACAGACAAGAGACCCAGTACTTC	CASSLSSDRQETQYF
NA	TRBV7-9	TRBJ2-2	NA	TGTGCCAGCAGCTCTATGGGCGGGGAGCTGTTTTTT	CASSSMGGELFF
NA	TRBV27	TRBJ2-3	NA	TGTGCCAGCAGGGCGGCAGGGGGGGCAGATACGCAGTATTTT	CASRAAGGADTQYF
once	TRBV27	TRBJ1-2	NA	TGTGCCAGCGGGTCCCTCTATGGCTACACCTTC	CASGSLYGYTF
NA	TRBV7-2	TRBJ2-3	NA	TGTGCCAGCAGCTTAGATGGCCCCGATACGCAGTATTTT	CASSLDGPDTQYF
NA	TRBV11-2	TRBJ2-2	NA	TGTGCCAGCAGCTTAGATAGGACTGCCAACACCGGGGAGCTGTTTTTT	CASSLDRTANTGELFF
NA	TRBV6-1	TRBJ2-7	TRBD2	TGTGCCAGCAGTGAGTCCGCGGGAGCCCAGCACGAGCAGTACTTC	CASSESAGAQHEQYF
NA	TRBV2	TRBJ2-3	NA	TGTGCCAGCAGTAGGGGGGAGGGCCTGGCAGATACGCAGTATTTT	CASSRGEGLADTQYF
once	TRBV7-6	TRBJ2-3	NA	TGTGCCAGCAGCTTAGCGGGTCCTGATACGCAGTATTTT	CASSLAGPDTQYF
NA	TRBV5-1	TRBJ2-6	TRBD1	TGCGCCAGCAGCTTTTTGGCTTCGGTGACAGGGGAGGGGGCCAACGTCCTGACTTTC	CASSFLASVTGEGANVLTF
NA	TRBV7-9	TRBJ1-2	TRBD1	TGTGCCAGCAGTTCGGGACAGGCGCTTAACTATGGCTACACCTTC	CASSSGQALNYGYTF
NA	TRBV11-2	TRBJ1-5	NA	TGTGCCAGCAGCTCCGAGGCAGGCCAGCCCCAGCATTTT	CASSSEAGQPQHF